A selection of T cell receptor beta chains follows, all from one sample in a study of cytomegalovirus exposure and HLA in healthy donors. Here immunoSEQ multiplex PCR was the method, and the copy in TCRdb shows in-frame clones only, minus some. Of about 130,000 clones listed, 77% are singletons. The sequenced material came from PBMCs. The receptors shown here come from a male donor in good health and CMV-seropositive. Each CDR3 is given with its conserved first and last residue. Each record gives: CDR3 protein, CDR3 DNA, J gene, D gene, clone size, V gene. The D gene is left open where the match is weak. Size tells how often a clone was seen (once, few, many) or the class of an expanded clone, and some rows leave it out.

CASSPSPWDSSYEQYF,TGTGCCAGCAGCCCTTCCCCCTGGGACAGCTCCTACGAGCAGTACTTC,TRBJ2-7,TRBD1,.,TRBV5-6
CATGNEQFF,TGTGCCACAGGGAATGAGCAGTTCTTC,TRBJ2-1,.,.,TRBV7-8
CASSLSGVTDTQYF,TGTGCCAGCAGCTTAAGCGGGGTCACAGATACGCAGTATTTT,TRBJ2-3,TRBD2,.,TRBV7-9
CAWSLQGGSPLHF,TGTGCCTGGAGTCTACAGGGGGGTTCACCCCTCCACTTT,TRBJ1-6,TRBD1,.,TRBV30
CTSSLLRDQETQYF,TGCACCAGCAGCCTACTCCGGGACCAAGAGACCCAGTACTTC,TRBJ2-5,.,once,TRBV1
CVVKGLMNTEAFF,TGTGTCGTCAAGGGGCTCATGAACACTGAAGCTTTCTTT,TRBJ1-1,.,.,TRBV28
CSVGLFTGEQYF,TGCAGCGTAGGTTTATTCACGGGCGAGCAGTACTTC,TRBJ2-7,.,.,TRBV29-1
CASSLQEGNSPLHF,TGCGCCAGCAGCTTGCAGGAGGGGAATTCACCCCTCCACTTT,TRBJ1-6,.,.,TRBV5-1
CASSLSRSYNEQFF,TGTGCCAGCAGCTTATCGCGGAGCTACAATGAGCAGTTCTTC,TRBJ2-1,.,.,TRBV7-7
CASRGTGVTGELFF,TGTGCCAGCAGGGGAACAGGGGTCACCGGGGAGCTGTTTTTT,TRBJ2-2,TRBD1,.,TRBV28
CASSTGGATAKNSQYF,TGTGCCAGCAGCACGGGAGGGGCTACTGCCAAAAACAGTCAGTACTTC,TRBJ2-4,TRBD2,once,TRBV5-6
CASSYSGVRQPQHF,TGTGCCAGCAGTTATTCAGGGGTCAGACAGCCCCAGCATTTT,TRBJ1-5,.,.,TRBV2
CATSEHFGGSTEAFF,TGTGCCACCAGTGAGCACTTTGGGGGGAGCACTGAAGCTTTCTTT,TRBJ1-1,.,few,TRBV6-1
CSVEERGGNNEQFF,TGCAGCGTTGAAGAGCGGGGGGGGAACAATGAGCAGTTCTTC,TRBJ2-1,TRBD2,few,TRBV29-1
CASSLGVGGVRHEQFF,TGTGCCAGCAGCTTAGGGGTGGGAGGGGTTCGTCATGAGCAGTTCTTC,TRBJ2-1,TRBD2,.,TRBV7-9
CASSPHGKASYEQYF,TGTGCCAGCAGTCCCCACGGGAAGGCGTCCTACGAGCAGTACTTC,TRBJ2-7,.,.,TRBV27
CSSSLAAEETQYF,TGTTCCAGCAGCTTAGCTGCGGAGGAGACCCAGTACTTC,TRBJ2-5,.,.,TRBV7-9
CASREDLEKLFF,TGTGCCAGCAGGGAGGACTTGGAAAAACTGTTTTTT,TRBJ1-4,.,.,TRBV2
CASSLADGGGTEAFF,TGTGCCAGCAGCTTAGCGGATGGGGGGGGCACTGAAGCTTTCTTT,TRBJ1-1,.,.,TRBV7-6
CASSLLNLGTSGNTIYF,TGCGCCAGCAGCTTGTTAAACCTCGGGACTTCTGGAAACACCATATATTTT,TRBJ1-3,.,.,TRBV5-1
CAISGLGTLATGELFF,TGTGCCATCAGTGGACTCGGGACACTTGCGACCGGGGAGCTGTTTTTT,TRBJ2-2,.,.,TRBV10-3
CASSPPGAGELFF,TGTGCCAGCTCACCCCCCGGGGCCGGGGAGCTGTTTTTT,TRBJ2-2,.,.,TRBV18
CSVESRAIQETQYF,TGCAGCGTTGAAAGTAGAGCCATCCAAGAGACCCAGTACTTC,TRBJ2-5,.,once,TRBV29-1
CATILGGGTRGEKLFF,TGTGCCACCATCCTTGGGGGAGGGACCCGAGGTGAAAAACTGTTTTTT,TRBJ1-4,.,.,TRBV15
CASSLVVGLAGGETQYF,TGTGCCAGCAGCTTAGTGGTTGGACTAGCGGGAGGAGAGACCCAGTACTTC,TRBJ2-5,TRBD2,.,TRBV7-2
CASSLGTGERYGYTF,TGTGCCAGCAGTCTCGGGACAGGGGAGCGGTATGGCTACACCTTC,TRBJ1-2,TRBD1,.,TRBV28
CASRAGTGELFF,TGTGCCAGCAGAGCGGGCACCGGGGAGCTGTTTTTT,TRBJ2-2,.,.,TRBV2
CASSPFSARGRNSQYF,TGTGCCAGTAGCCCCTTTTCCGCCAGGGGTAGAAACAGTCAGTACTTC,TRBJ2-4,.,.,TRBV19
CASRQGAYTGELFF,TGTGCCAGCCGACAGGGGGCGTATACCGGGGAGCTGTTTTTT,TRBJ2-2,TRBD1,.,TRBV28
CSSSSAGGFNEQFF,TGTTCCAGCAGCTCAGCCGGGGGGTTCAATGAGCAGTTCTTC,TRBJ2-1,TRBD2,.,TRBV7-9
CASRGGSSYEQYF,TGTGCCAGCAGAGGAGGGAGCTCCTACGAGCAGTACTTC,TRBJ2-7,.,few,TRBV2
CASGSKQGGLFF,TGTGCCAGCGGATCCAAACAGGGGGGGCTGTTTTTT,TRBJ2-2,TRBD1,once,TRBV7-2
CASSISGQGYEQYF,TGCGCCAGCAGCATTTCGGGACAGGGCTACGAGCAGTACTTC,TRBJ2-7,TRBD1,.,TRBV5-1
CAISDGGIYGYTF,TGTGCCATCAGTGACGGCGGCATCTATGGCTACACCTTC,TRBJ1-2,.,.,TRBV10-3
CASSRLTGSHGYTF,TGTGCCAGTAGTAGACTGACGGGGTCCCATGGCTACACCTTC,TRBJ1-2,.,.,TRBV19
CASSISTGGEYEQYF,TGTGCCAGTAGTATATCTACAGGGGGCGAATACGAGCAGTACTTC,TRBJ2-7,TRBD1,.,TRBV19
CAISESLAGGPGEQYF,TGTGCCATCAGTGAGTCTCTTGCGGGAGGGCCGGGCGAGCAGTACTTC,TRBJ2-7,TRBD2,.,TRBV10-3